Sequencing of this T cell receptor beta chain was carried out in a study of T-cell reconstitution after alpha-beta-depleted transplantation in children. This CDR3 has 14 amino acids. In germline, CDR1 is LNHDA, CDR2 SQIVND (reference sequence). Losses at the gene ends were 7 bases for V and 5 bases for J; bases not matched to a gene: 8. TCRbeta library construction was performed incorporating unique molecular identifiers. TCRdb independently ran MiXCR on the PCR reads; one entry per CDR3 protein. In the table there are 230,000 or so distinct CDR3 sequences, around 11% of which are singletons. The clonotype was recovered from a human donor who donated a stem cell graft to a child with acute lymphoblastic leukemia. The chain carries TRBV19 and TRBJ2-1, with 7 bases matching TRBD2. Sequenced here: PBMCs from the stem cell graft donor, sampled from the stem cell graft. CDR3 loop: CASMERETNNEQFF. The CDR3 DNA reads as TGTGCCAGTATGGAGCGGGAAACAAACAATGAGCAGTTCTTC. The variable domain in full, completed from reference TRBV19 and TRBJ2-1, reads DGGITQSPKYLFRKEGQNVTLSCEQNLNHDAMYWYRQDPGQGLRLIYYSQIVNDFQKGDIAEGYSVSREKKESFPLTVTSAQKNPTAFYLCASMERETNNEQFFGPGTRLTVL.